This T cell receptor (beta chain) was recorded in a study of blood T cell repertoires in COVID-19. Study background: The analysed material was cDNA or gDNA that came from T cells, B-cell-depleted T cells, or PBMCs.

Some clones are missing from TCRdb's copy, which holds only in-frame ones; the method was immunoSEQ multiplex PCR. The table shows 150,000 to 200,000 clones, with about 91% occurring only once. CDR3 length: 17 amino acids. Trimming took off 5 bases at V and 2 bases at J, with 21 bases between the two ends. Germline V gives CDR1 LNHDA, CDR2 SQIVND (reference sequence). The sequencing input was PBMCs or T cells enriched from blood (not recorded which). V gene TRBV19 combines with J gene TRBJ2-5; TRBD1 is a possible D gene (5 bases). The source of this sequence is a woman in her forties with acute COVID-19. CDR3 DNA: TGTGCCAGTAGTCCCCAGGGTTCCCGTACGAGGCAAGAGACCCAGTACTTC. As protein: CASSPQGSRTRQETQYF.